The 29 T cell receptor beta chains below were found in one sample sequenced in a study of blood T cell repertoires in COVID-19. Libraries were prepared by immunoSEQ multiplex PCR; TCRdb keeps only in-frame clonotypes and omits some of them. The top ten hold about 1.5% of the sample, which has about 430,000 clones, 70% to 90% seen once. Sequencing used PBMCs or T cells enriched from blood (not recorded which). These receptors were collected from a woman aged 18 to 35 who had been exposed to COVID-19.

This clone was picked up one time. V and J are TRBV5-4 and TRBJ2-2, with a possible D match to TRBD1 (7 bases). CDR1 is SGHNT and CDR2 is YYREEE in the germline V gene (reference sequence). Trimming stripped 4 bases from V and 9 bases from J, with 13 bases between. The CDR3 totals 13 residues. The CDR3: CASSVTGDWELFF. CDR3 nucleotides: TGTGCCAGCAGCGTAACAGGGGACTGGGAGCTGTTTTTT.

V and J are TRBV5-8 and TRBJ1-6; unclear D gene. This CDR3 has 16 residues. Germline CDR1 is SGHTS and CDR2 is YDEGEE. Trimming removed 4 bases from V and 7 bases from J, with 18 bases in between. The CDR3 DNA reads as TGTGCCAGCAGCCCCTCGACGGGAGGGTGGAATTCACCCCTCCACTTT. Translated: CASSPSTGGWNSPLHF.

The V gene is TRBV2, the J gene TRBJ1-6; tentatively, D is TRBD1 (6 bases). The CDR3 contains 16 residues. V lost 1 base and J 6 bases, leaving 13 bases between the germline ends. Germline V gene sequence: CDR1 SNHLY, CDR2 FYNNEI. Here the CDR3 DNA reads TGTGCCAGCAGTGAAGACCGTGGGGGCAGTAATTCACCCCTCCACTTT. Protein: CASSEDRGGSNSPLHF.

The DNA for the CDR3 is TGCGCCAGCAGCCCGCGGCCTGATTCCTACGAGCAGTACTTC. Translation: CASSPRPDSYEQYF. This chain connects TRBV5-1 to TRBJ2-7; D uncertain. This CDR3 has 14 residues. The germline V gene encodes CDR1 SGHRS and CDR2 YFSETQ. V shed 4 bases and J shed 1 base, with 12 bases lying between them.

The chain couples TRBV6-5 to TRBJ1-1; D not resolved. Germline assignment: CDR1 MNHEY and CDR2 SVGAGI. The CDR3 has 14 amino acids. V was pared by 0 bases and J by 1 base, with 6 bases between. For the CDR3, the DNA is TGTGCCAGCAGTTACTCGGGCTCGAACACTGAAGCTTTCTTT. Protein product: CASSYSGSNTEAFF.

This chain links TRBV28 with TRBJ1-5; 7 nucleotides match TRBD1. This CDR3 has 13 amino acids. J gave up 2 bases and V 8 bases, and 3 bases lay outside the gene matches. Germline V gene lookup returns CDR1 MDHEN and CDR2 SYDVKM. Here the CDR3 DNA reads TGTGCCAGCCAAACAGGGGGCAATCAGCCCCAGCATTTT. Translation: CASQTGGNQPQHF.

CDR3 bases: TGTGCCAGCAGCTTCATTAGCCGGTTGGGTGCTGGAAACACCATATATTTT. The encoded protein is CASSFISRLGAGNTIYF. The chain links TRBV7-9 to TRBJ1-3; D gene ambiguous. Per the germline V gene, CDR1 is SEHNR and CDR2 is FQNEAQ (reference sequence). This CDR3 has 17 residues. V was pared by 3 bases and J by 2 bases, with 17 bases between.

The chain couples TRBV5-6 to TRBJ1-5; D is ambiguous. V was cut by 4 bases and J by 7 bases, with 18 bases left in between. Germline CDR1 SGHDT, CDR2 YYEEEE. CDR3 length: 15 residues. Here the CDR3 reads CASSTSRYPRQPQHF. The CDR3 region has the DNA TGTGCCAGCAGCACGTCGAGATACCCGAGACAGCCCCAGCATTTT.

The CDR3 sequence is CASTGTGRRTRTGELFF. In DNA form, the CDR3 reads TGTGCCAGTACGGGGACAGGGCGAAGAACGAGGACCGGGGAGCTGTTTTTT. The chain joins TRBV19 to TRBJ2-2; TRBD1 matches 9 bases. J was trimmed by 5 bases and V by 7 bases; bases with no gene match: 14. The CDR3 runs 17 residues. Germline V gene sequence: CDR1 LNHDA, CDR2 SQIVND (reference sequence).

The J gene is TRBJ1-5, the V gene TRBV30; 7 nucleotides align to TRBD1. V shed 2 bases and J 5 bases; nucleotides not matched to a gene: 6. This CDR3 contains 14 residues. Germline lookup yields CDR1 GTSNPN and CDR2 SVGIG (reference sequence). CDR3 residues: CAWSQGQIYQPQHF. CDR3 nucleotides: TGTGCCTGGAGTCAGGGACAGATATATCAGCCCCAGCATTTT. Variable domain in full (rest from reference TRBV30 and TRBJ1-5): SQTIHQWPATLVQPVGSPLSLECTVEGTSNPNLYWYRQAAGRGLQLLFYSVGIGQISSEVPQNLSASRPQDRQFILSSKKLLLSDSGFYLCAWSQGQIYQPQHFGDGTRLSIL.

The chain joins TRBV10-1 to TRBJ1-1, with 9 bases that match TRBD1. Germline CDR1 is WNHNN and CDR2 is SYGVQD (reference sequence). The CDR3 runs 13 residues. Losses at the gene ends were 7 bases for V and 4 bases for J; bases not matched to a gene: 4. The CDR3 reads CASTGTGPTEAFF. CDR3 coding DNA: TGCGCCAGCACAGGGACAGGGCCCACTGAAGCTTTCTTT.

The CDR3 loop is CASSLTAIGTDTQYF. The CDR3 nucleotides are TGTGCCAGCAGCTTAACAGCGATTGGGACAGATACGCAGTATTTT. The V gene is TRBV7-3, the J gene TRBJ2-3; D is undetermined. CDR3 size: 15 residues. Trimming shortened V by 0 bases and J by 3 bases, and 10 bases separated the two germline ends. Germline V gene sequence: CDR1 SGHTA, CDR2 FQGTGA.

V is TRBV27 and J is TRBJ1-5, with D unresolved. Germline CDR1 and CDR2: MNHEY and SMNVEV (reference sequence). The CDR3 consists of 17 residues. V lost 2 bases, J lost 4 bases, and 18 bases lay in between. The DNA for the CDR3 is TGTGCCAGCAGTTTAGGCCTCCCCCGGGAGGGTAATCAGCCCCAGCATTTT. Amino acids: CASSLGLPREGNQPQHF.

This clone showed up just a few times. This chain uses TRBV5-5 with TRBJ1-2, with D possibly being TRBD1 (6 bases). The CDR3 is 14 residues long. The V gene lost 4 bases and the J gene lost 4 bases, with 14 bases spanning the gap. Germline CDR1 and CDR2: SGHKS and YYEKEE (reference sequence). For the CDR3, the DNA is TGTGCCAGCAGCCAAACGGACAGCATCTATGGCTACACCTTC. Residues: CASSQTDSIYGYTF.

This clone was counted only a few times. The V and J genes are TRBV28 and TRBJ1-5, with D perhaps TRBD1 (6 bases). The V gene's germline CDR1 is MDHEN and CDR2 SYDVKM. The CDR3 length is 16 residues. With 6 bases removed from V and 2 bases from J, the gap between germline ends came to 17 bases. DNA of the CDR3: TGTGCCAGCAGCCTGGAAAGGGCAGGGGGCAATCAGCCCCAGCATTTT. Translation gives CASSLERAGGNQPQHF.

The CDR3 region has the DNA TGTGCCAGCTCACCAGGGACAGGGGGCTTTAACAATCAGCCCCAGCATTTT. It is translated as CASSPGTGGFNNQPQHF. The chain recombines TRBV18 with TRBJ1-5; 12 positions match TRBD1. This CDR3 spans 17 amino acids. The V and J ends lost 2 bases and 3 bases, in that order; junction bases with no gene match: 5. CDR1 and CDR2 (germline): KGHSH, LQKENI. The entire variable domain, with the rest obtained from reference TRBV18 and TRBJ1-5, is as follows: NAGVMQNPRHLVRRRGQEARLRCSPMKGHSHVYWYRQLPEEGLKFMVYLQKENIIDESGMPKERFSAEFPKEGPSILRIQQVVRGDSAAYFCASSPGTGGFNNQPQHFGDGTRLSIL.

The sample holds one count of this clone. This chain links TRBV5-1 with TRBJ1-6, with D possibly matching TRBD1 (6 bases). V was clipped by 1 base and J by 5 bases, with 10 bases between them. This CDR3 is built from 15 residues. CDR1 SGHRS and CDR2 YFSETQ come from the germline V gene. This CDR3 is CASSLRDTNNSPLHF. As DNA, the CDR3 is TGCGCCAGCAGCTTGAGGGACACCAATAATTCACCCCTCCACTTT. The full variable domain, its missing parts supplied by reference TRBV5-1 and TRBJ1-6, is KAGVTQTPRYLIKTRGQQVTLSCSPISGHRSVSWYQQTPGQGLQFLFEYFSETQRNKGNFPGRFSGRQFSNSRSEMNVSTLELGDSALYLCASSLRDTNNSPLHFGNGTRLTVT.

This clone showed up just once. The chain employs TRBV5-1 and TRBJ2-7, with D tentatively TRBD1 (6 bases). V gave up 0 bases and J gave up 3 bases, with 10 bases separating them. CDR1 and CDR2 (germline): SGHRS, YFSETQ. The CDR3 runs 14 residues. The CDR3 coding sequence is TGCGCCAGCAGCTTGGGTACGGGACACTACGAGCAGTACTTC. As protein: CASSLGTGHYEQYF.

This clone was seen many times. Here the CDR3 DNA reads TGCGCCAGCATGGCCGGGACAGGGGACACCGGGGAGCTGTTTTTT. Its translation is CASMAGTGDTGELFF. The rearrangement joins TRBV5-1 to TRBJ2-2; 10 bases line up with TRBD1. This CDR3 spans 15 amino acids. The V and J ends lost 6 bases and 3 bases, in that order; junction bases with no gene match: 5. CDR1 and CDR2 from the germline V gene are SGHRS and YFSETQ. The full variable domain, in which reference TRBV5-1 and TRBJ2-2 provide the parts outside the CDR3, is KAGVTQTPRYLIKTRGQQVTLSCSPISGHRSVSWYQQTPGQGLQFLFEYFSETQRNKGNFPGRFSGRQFSNSRSEMNVSTLELGDSALYLCASMAGTGDTGELFFGEGSRLTVL.

The chain is built from TRBV7-8 and TRBJ1-5, with 9 bases identical to TRBD1. The CDR3 covers 18 residues. V gave up 4 bases and J gave up 6 bases; unmatched junction bases: 16. Germline CDR1 reads SGHVS; CDR2 reads FQNEAQ. The CDR3 spells CASSSLRAGQGISQPQHF. The CDR3 DNA is TGTGCCAGCAGCTCTCTTCGAGCGGGACAGGGTATTTCTCAGCCCCAGCATTTT.

The chain couples TRBV27 to TRBJ2-1; D is uncertain. This CDR3 has 14 amino acids. Trimming took off 7 bases at V and 4 bases at J, with 14 bases between the two ends. The germline V gene encodes CDR1 MNHEY and CDR2 SMNVEV (reference sequence). The CDR3 loop reads CASNPYWSYNEQFF. DNA for the CDR3: TGTGCCAGCAATCCCTACTGGAGTTACAATGAGCAGTTCTTC.

The chain combines TRBV28 with TRBJ1-3; 9 positions match TRBD1. The V and J ends lost 2 bases and 7 bases, in that order; junction bases with no gene match: 9. This CDR3 comprises 16 residues. CDR1 is MDHEN and CDR2 is SYDVKM in the germline V gene. This CDR3 reads CASSLPQGAATNTIYF. The CDR3 coding sequence is TGTGCCAGCAGTTTACCACAGGGGGCAGCAACGAACACCATATATTTT. Full variable domain (outside the CDR3, taken from reference TRBV28 and TRBJ1-3): DVKVTQSSRYLVKRTGEKVFLECVQDMDHENMFWYRQDPGLGLRLIYFSYDVKMKEKGDIPEGYSVSREKKERFSLILESASTNQTSMYLCASSLPQGAATNTIYFGEGSWLTVV.

This clone was detected ten times or more. The DNA of the CDR3 is TGTGCCAGCAGCACACAGGGCTCTGAAGCTTTCTTT. Amino acid sequence: CASSTQGSEAFF. The V gene is TRBV7-3, the J gene TRBJ1-1, with D tentatively TRBD1 (6 bases). V lost 5 bases, J lost 6 bases, and 10 bases lay in between. Germline V CDR1 and CDR2: SGHTA, FQGTGA. This CDR3 has 12 residues.

This clone was detected only once. The chain links TRBV16 to TRBJ1-6; TRBD1 is a possible D gene (6 bases). Looked up from germline, CDR1 is KGHSY and CDR2 is FQNENV. The CDR3 contains 16 residues. Deletions cut 2 bases from V and 4 bases from J, with 12 bases between. The CDR3 DNA sequence: TGTGCCAGCAGCCAAGCGACAGGAGTGTATAATTCACCCCTCCACTTT. Translation: CASSQATGVYNSPLHF.

The chain carries TRBV3-1 (or the pseudogene TRBV3-2) and TRBJ2-3; 13 bases agree with TRBD2. This CDR3 has 21 amino acids. Germline V gene sequence: CDR1 LGHDT, CDR2 YNNKEL (reference sequence). The V and J ends lost 4 bases and 0 bases, in that order; junction bases with no gene match: 16. CDR3 sequence reads: CASSPNAGLAGARKSTDTQYF. For the CDR3, the DNA is TGTGCCAGCAGCCCGAATGCCGGACTAGCGGGGGCCCGGAAGAGCACAGATACGCAGTATTTT.

The J gene is TRBJ1-6, the V gene TRBV9, with D unclear. Germline-derived CDR1 and CDR2 are SGDLS and YYNGEE. V was clipped by 0 bases and J by 10 bases, with 8 bases between them. The length of the CDR3 is 13 residues. The CDR3 sequence is CASSVEFESPLHF. CDR3 DNA sequence: TGTGCCAGCAGCGTAGAATTTGAGTCACCCCTCCACTTT.

This clone turned up a few times. J is TRBJ2-3 and V is TRBV27; 10 bases fit TRBD2. Germline V gives CDR1 MNHEY, CDR2 SMNVEV (reference sequence). The CDR3 is made up of 17 amino acids. With V trimmed by 3 bases and J by 4 bases, 10 bases remained unmatched. CDR3 residues: CASSLELSGGAPDTQYF. The CDR3 DNA reads as TGTGCCAGCAGTTTGGAGCTGAGCGGGGGGGCCCCAGATACGCAGTATTTT.

This clone was seen more than once but under ten times. The chain uses TRBV6-6 and TRBJ2-2; D is perhaps TRBD1 (5 bases). V was shortened by 5 bases and J by 2 bases, with 18 bases between the two germline ends. CDR1 is MNHNY and CDR2 is SVGAGI in the germline V gene (reference sequence). CDR3 length equals 17 residues. The CDR3 sequence is CASSQTGVGRNTGELFF. CDR3 coding DNA: TGTGCCAGCAGTCAAACAGGTGTCGGGCGAAACACCGGGGAGCTGTTTTTT.

The chain uses TRBV5-1 and TRBJ2-1; no reliable D call. Germline assignment: CDR1 SGHRS and CDR2 YFSETQ. Trimming took 8 bases from V and 0 from J, leaving 9 bases between them. The CDR3 totals 13 residues. DNA for the CDR3: TGCGCCAGTACCATGAGCTCCTACAATGAGCAGTTCTTC. Its translation is CASTMSSYNEQFF.